A single sample is the source of the 27 T cell receptor beta chains below, sequenced in a study of blood T cell repertoires in COVID-19. Method: immunoSEQ multiplex PCR; TCRdb's copy keeps in-frame clones and lacks some. The data hold about 240,000 clones, with approximately 86% observed a single time. The sample was peripheral blood. The receptor set was obtained from a man aged 55 to 70 who had recovered from COVID-19.

This clone came up once. This CDR3 is CASSQVGLAGESNTGELFF. CDR3 bases: TGTGCCAGCAGCCAAGTAGGTCTAGCGGGGGAATCGAACACCGGGGAGCTGTTTTTT. This chain uses TRBV3-1 (or the pseudogene TRBV3-2) with TRBJ2-2; 10 positions agree with TRBD2. Germline V lookup: CDR1 LGHDT, CDR2 YNNKEL (reference sequence). The length of the CDR3 is 19 residues. J lost 0 bases, V lost 1 base, and 8 bases had no gene match.

CDR3: CATSSSLGVGQPQHF. The DNA of the CDR3 is TGTGCCACCAGCAGCTCCCTAGGGGTTGGTCAGCCCCAGCATTTT. The V gene is TRBV15, the J gene TRBJ1-5, with a tentative D call TRBD1 (5 bases). V lost 3 bases, J lost 6 bases, and 15 bases lay in between. The CDR3 contains 15 residues. The germline gives CDR1 LNHNV, CDR2 YYDKDF (reference sequence).

V and J are TRBV2 and TRBJ2-3, with 8 positions matching TRBD2. Losses at the gene ends were 6 bases for V and 2 bases for J; bases not matched to a gene: 7. The CDR3 totals 15 residues. Germline loops: CDR1 SNHLY, CDR2 FYNNEI. The CDR3 region is CASRRNSGATDTQYF. CDR3 nucleotides: TGTGCCAGCAGACGGAATAGCGGGGCCACAGATACGCAGTATTTT.

This rearrangement joins TRBV28 to TRBJ2-5; D is uncertain. The CDR3 is 14 residues long. V lost 7 bases to trimming and J lost 7 bases, with 19 bases between them. From germline, CDR1 is MDHEN and CDR2 SYDVKM. This CDR3 is CASNFFSLVGTQYF. The CDR3 DNA sequence: TGTGCCAGCAATTTTTTCTCCCTAGTAGGGACCCAGTACTTC. Looking up the rest from reference TRBV28 and TRBJ2-5 gives the full variable domain: DVKVTQSSRYLVKRTGEKVFLECVQDMDHENMFWYRQDPGLGLRLIYFSYDVKMKEKGDIPEGYSVSREKKERFSLILESASTNQTSMYLCASNFFSLVGTQYFGPGTRLLVL.

The chain employs TRBV5-1 and TRBJ1-1, with TRBD1 identical over 7 bases. The V and J ends lost 4 bases and 7 bases, in that order; junction bases with no gene match: 16. Germline loops: CDR1 SGHRS, CDR2 YFSETQ. This CDR3 is built from 16 residues. The CDR3: CASSLRVGTALLEAFF. CDR3 bases: TGCGCCAGCAGCCTCAGGGTTGGGACAGCGCTCCTTGAAGCTTTCTTT. Supplemented by reference TRBV5-1 and TRBJ1-1, the full variable domain reads KAGVTQTPRYLIKTRGQQVTLSCSPISGHRSVSWYQQTPGQGLQFLFEYFSETQRNKGNFPGRFSGRQFSNSRSEMNVSTLELGDSALYLCASSLRVGTALLEAFFGQGTRLTVV.

This clone was recorded only once. The gene calls are TRBV2 and TRBJ2-5; a weak D match, TRBD2 (6 bases). The CDR3 sequence is 12 residues long. Looked up from germline, CDR1 is SNHLY and CDR2 is FYNNEI. Trimming shortened V by 7 bases and J by 5 bases, and 11 bases separated the two germline ends. The CDR3 reads CASITSRETQYF. For the CDR3, the DNA is TGTGCCAGCATCACTAGCCGGGAGACCCAGTACTTC. Combining the CDR3 with reference TRBV2 and TRBJ2-5 gives the whole variable domain EPEVTQTPSHQVTQMGQEVILRCVPISNHLYFYWYRQILGQKVEFLVSFYNNEISEKSEIFDDQFSVERPDGSNFTLKIRSTKLEDSAMYFCASITSRETQYFGPGTRLLVL.

Here the CDR3 DNA reads TGTGCCAGCAGCTCTCGGACTAGCGGGGGTATCACAGATACGCAGTATTTT. Encoded protein: CASSSRTSGGITDTQYF. The chain joins TRBV4-2 to TRBJ2-3, with 13 nucleotides matching TRBD2. V trimming: 5 bases; J trimming: 2 bases; junction bases outside the gene matches: 7. This CDR3 has 17 residues. Germline loops: CDR1 LGHNA, CDR2 YNFKEQ.

The V gene is TRBV6-1, the J gene TRBJ2-3, with D possibly matching TRBD1 (6 bases). Germline values: CDR1 MNHNS, CDR2 SASEGT. The CDR3 extends over 15 amino acids. Trimming stripped 1 base from V and 1 base from J, with 9 bases between. The CDR3 reads CASSEVPGGTDTQYF. The CDR3 DNA sequence: TGTGCCAGCAGTGAAGTGCCAGGGGGCACAGATACGCAGTATTTT.

This clone has a single count. The chain couples TRBV28 to TRBJ2-7; 7 bases align to TRBD2. This CDR3 comprises 14 residues. The germline CDR1 and CDR2 sequences are MDHEN and SYDVKM. After removal of 2 bases from V and 4 bases from J, the junction contained 5 bases not matched to a gene. The CDR3 region is CASSLGDYRYEQYV. CDR3 coding DNA: TGTGCCAGCAGTTTAGGGGACTATCGGTACGAGCAGTACGTC.

The genes are TRBV19 and TRBJ2-2; tentative D call: TRBD1 (6 bases). From germline, CDR1 is LNHDA and CDR2 SQIVND (reference sequence). This CDR3 comprises 17 residues. V lost 7 bases to trimming and J lost 3 bases, with 21 bases between them. As DNA, the CDR3 is TGTGCCAGTACCCATCACCACTTCAGGGGAGACACCGGGGAGCTGTTTTTT. Its protein product is CASTHHHFRGDTGELFF.

The chain uses TRBV5-4 and TRBJ2-1, with 12 nucleotides matching TRBD2. Per the germline V gene, CDR1 is SGHNT and CDR2 is YYREEE (reference sequence). The trim removed 2 bases at V and 7 bases at J, leaving 4 bases unmatched. The CDR3 length is 15 residues. CDR3 coding DNA: TGTGCCAGCAGCTTACTAGCGGGGGGACCTAATGAGCAGTTCTTC. It is translated as CASSLLAGGPNEQFF.

V is TRBV7-9 and J is TRBJ2-2; D ambiguous. CDR3 length equals 12 residues. Deletions cut 8 bases from V and 5 bases from J, with 9 bases between. Germline V CDR1 and CDR2: SEHNR, FQNEAQ (reference sequence). The CDR3 DNA reads as TGTGCCAGCGGTGCCCAGACCGGGGAGCTGTTTTTT. It translates to CASGAQTGELFF.

The V and J genes are TRBV30 and TRBJ1-6; D is undetermined. The ends were cut back, 0 bases at V and 8 bases at J, with 11 bases in the middle. Looked up from germline, CDR1 is GTSNPN and CDR2 is SVGIG (reference sequence). This CDR3 has 14 residues. For the CDR3, the DNA is TGTGCCTGGAGTGTACTGGGGAGTCATTCACCCCTCCACTTT. It is translated as CAWSVLGSHSPLHF.

This chain links TRBV12-3 or TRBV12-4 with TRBJ2-3; 7 positions agree with TRBD1. J was trimmed by 3 bases and V by 6 bases; bases with no gene match: 3. The CDR3 consists of 13 residues. The CDR3, as DNA: TGTGCCAGCAGGTTACAGGGGACAGATACGCAGTATTTT. Translated, it gives CASRLQGTDTQYF.

This clone appeared once. The chain has TRBV24-1 and TRBJ2-1; no clear D. The CDR3 consists of 15 residues. The germline V gene has CDR1 KGHDR and CDR2 SFDVKD. Trimming took 4 bases from V and 7 from J, leaving 16 bases between them. CDR3: CATSDLKVARNEQFF. The DNA for the CDR3 is TGTGCCACCAGTGACCTGAAGGTGGCTAGGAATGAGCAGTTCTTC.

This clone has just one count. V and J are TRBV27 and TRBJ1-2; 8 positions agree with TRBD1. The germline gives CDR1 MNHEY, CDR2 SMNVEV (reference sequence). The ends lost 2 bases at V and 7 bases at J; junction bases unmatched: 6. The CDR3 extends over 14 amino acids. CDR3 in amino acids: CASSLNQDRAGYTF. CDR3 bases: TGTGCCAGCAGTTTAAACCAGGACAGGGCTGGCTACACCTTC.

The chain links TRBV14 to TRBJ1-2; the D is unclear. V lost 1 base to trimming and J lost 4 bases, with 7 bases between them. Germline values: CDR1 SGHDN, CDR2 FVKESK. This CDR3 is 13 amino acids long. The CDR3 nucleotides are TGTGCCAGCAGCCAAGTCCAATCCTATGGCTACACCTTC. Residues: CASSQVQSYGYTF.

CDR3 in amino acids: CATSPGVSSPLHF. CDR3 in DNA: TGTGCCACCAGTCCAGGGGTGAGCTCACCCCTCCACTTT. The chain has TRBV24-1 and TRBJ1-6; TRBD1 might be the D (6 bases). Germline V gene data show CDR1 as KGHDR and CDR2 as SFDVKD. This CDR3 is built from 13 residues. The V end lost 6 bases, the J end lost 10 bases, and 12 bases lay between the germline ends.

J is TRBJ2-7 and V is TRBV7-9, with D possibly TRBD2 on 6 matching bases. Trimming pared 1 base from V and 6 bases from J, leaving 10 bases between. In germline, CDR1 is SEHNR, CDR2 FQNEAQ (reference sequence). The CDR3 has 13 amino acids. CDR3 sequence reads: CASSLGGVGEQYF. CDR3 nucleotide sequence: TGTGCCAGCAGCTTAGGCGGGGTTGGCGAGCAGTACTTC. Filled out from reference TRBV7-9 and TRBJ2-7, the complete variable domain reads DTGVSQNPRHKITKRGQNVTFRCDPISEHNRLYWYRQTLGQGPEFLTYFQNEAQLEKSRLLSDRFSAERPKGSFSTLEIQRTEQGDSAMYLCASSLGGVGEQYFGPGTRLTVT.

This clone was observed once. This sequence joins TRBV3-1 (or the pseudogene TRBV3-2) and TRBJ2-7, with D maybe TRBD2 (6 bases). The CDR3 consists of 14 residues. The V end lost 2 bases, the J end lost 7 bases, and 15 bases lay between the germline ends. The germline V gene has CDR1 LGHDT and CDR2 YNNKEL (reference sequence). The CDR3 nucleotides read TGTGCCAGCAGCCAAAGAGGCGGGGCGGGAGAGCAGTACGTC. It codes for CASSQRGGAGEQYV.

The rearrangement links TRBV2 to TRBJ2-1; 11 nucleotides agree with TRBD1. The trim removed 6 bases at V and 7 bases at J, leaving 11 bases unmatched. The V gene's germline CDR1 is SNHLY and CDR2 FYNNEI. This CDR3 has 16 amino acids. The CDR3 is CASSSHGQGAANEQFF. The DNA for the CDR3 is TGTGCCAGCAGCTCCCATGGACAGGGGGCAGCGAATGAGCAGTTCTTC.

Here the CDR3 DNA reads TGTGCCAGCAGTCATTCAGAGACCCAGTACTTC. Translating it yields CASSHSETQYF. The gene calls are TRBV6-5 and TRBJ2-5; D uncertain. V shed 5 bases and J shed 4 bases, with 5 bases lying between them. The germline CDR1 and CDR2 sequences are MNHEY and SVGAGI. There are 11 residues in the CDR3.

There are a few counts of this clone. This chain uses TRBV11-2 with TRBJ1-1, with D possibly TRBD1 on 6 matching bases. The CDR3 length is 15 residues. Germline V gene sequence: CDR1 SGHAT, CDR2 FQNNGV. V dropped 1 base and J dropped 1 base, with 10 bases sitting between them. CDR3 bases: TGTGCCAGCAGCTTAGCGTGGACAGAGAACACTGAAGCTTTCTTT. Translation gives CASSLAWTENTEAFF.

This clone has just one count. The genes are TRBV10-2 and TRBJ1-1, with D perhaps matching TRBD1 (5 bases). The germline V gene has CDR1 WSHSY and CDR2 SAAADI. V was shortened by 0 bases and J by 0 bases, with 8 bases between the two germline ends. This CDR3 spans 15 amino acids. The CDR3 region has the DNA TGCGCCAGCAGTGAGTCGGGCAGGGTGAACACTGAAGCTTTCTTT. Protein: CASSESGRVNTEAFF.

V is TRBV6-6 and J is TRBJ2-3; D possibly corresponds to TRBD2 (5 bases). Trimming pared 0 bases from V and 3 bases from J, leaving 13 bases between. Germline CDR1 reads MNHNY; CDR2 reads SVGAGI (reference sequence). The CDR3 consists of 16 residues. The CDR3 sequence: CASSYSVGSRTDTQYF. Here the CDR3 DNA reads TGTGCCAGCAGTTACTCGGTAGGGAGTCGGACAGATACGCAGTATTTT.

The chain carries TRBV7-2 and TRBJ1-2, with unresolved D. The CDR3 is 13 amino acids. The V end was cut by 5 bases, the J end by 1 base, with 8 bases between. Per the germline V gene, CDR1 is SGHTA and CDR2 is FQGNSA. CDR3 nucleotides: TGTGCCAGCAGCAGGAGGGTTAACTATGGCTACACCTTC. The encoded protein is CASSRRVNYGYTF.

This chain uses TRBV15 with TRBJ2-7; 7 bases are shared with TRBD2. The V gene's germline CDR1 is LNHNV and CDR2 YYDKDF (reference sequence). The V gene end was trimmed by 0 bases and the J gene end by 2 bases; junction bases not matched to a gene: 7. The CDR3 has 16 amino acids. CDR3 loop: CATSRDSLADAYEQYF. DNA for the CDR3: TGTGCCACCAGCAGAGATTCCCTAGCGGACGCCTACGAGCAGTACTTC.